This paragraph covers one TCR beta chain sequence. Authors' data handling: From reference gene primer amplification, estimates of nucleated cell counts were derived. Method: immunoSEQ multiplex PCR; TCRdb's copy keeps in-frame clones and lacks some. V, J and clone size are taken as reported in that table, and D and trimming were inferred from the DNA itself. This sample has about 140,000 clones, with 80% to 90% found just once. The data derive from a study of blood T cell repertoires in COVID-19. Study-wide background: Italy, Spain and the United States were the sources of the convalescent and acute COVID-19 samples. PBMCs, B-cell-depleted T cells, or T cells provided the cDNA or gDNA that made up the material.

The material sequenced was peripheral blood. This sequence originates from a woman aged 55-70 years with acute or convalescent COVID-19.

The DNA for the CDR3 is TGTGCCAGCAGCCCTCCATGGGCTTCCAACCAGAACACTGAAGCTTTCTTT. It translates to CASSPPWASNQNTEAFF. V usage is TRBV7-8 and J usage is TRBJ1-1; unclear D gene. This CDR3 contains 17 residues. V lost 5 bases, J lost 1 base, and 20 bases lay in between. Germline V gives CDR1 SGHVS, CDR2 FQNEAQ. Full variable domain (missing parts from reference TRBV7-8 and TRBJ1-1): GAGVSQSPRYKVAKRGQDVALRCDPISGHVSLFWYQQALGQGPEFLTYFQNEAQLDKSGLPSDRFFAERPEGSVSTLKIQRTQQEDSAVYLCASSPPWASNQNTEAFFGQGTRLTVV.